The clone carrying this T cell receptor beta chain was observed many times. No antigen is known for it. The TCR beta CDR3 regions underwent amplification using RNA transcripts as the source. TCR CDR3 underwent first-round RT-PCR with the HTBI primer set. TCRdb reprocessed the multiplex PCR reads via MiXCR and lists one record per CDR3 protein. This sample has hundreds of thousands of distinct CDR3 sequences; 38% occur once, and the top ten carry around 10%. This entry belongs to a study of T cells in Graves' hyperthyroidism and ophthalmopathy. Study-level information: At the time of initial diagnosis and before any treatment, peripheral blood was collected. The study, taken as a whole, reports: Classification by a 13 V-J model distinguished ophthalmopathy from stable hyperthyroidism. Appearing also in blood were most of the thyroid clonotypes expanded above 0.001.

Over 18 months, lack of ophthalmopathy progression marked Graves' hyperthyroidism as stable. The germline V and J ends were trimmed by 6 bases and 6 bases, with 14 bases remaining between them. Germline V lookup: CDR1 SEHNR, CDR2 FQNEAQ (reference sequence). CDR3 length: 14 residues. This receptor was identified in a man aged 18-30 years with Graves' hyperthyroidism. The specimen sequenced was blood. The V gene is TRBV7-9, the J gene TRBJ1-4; a weak D match, TRBD1 (5 bases). The CDR3 region has the DNA TGTGCCAGCAGGCTCCAGGGATTTGATGAAAAACTGTTTTTT. This encodes CASRLQGFDEKLFF.